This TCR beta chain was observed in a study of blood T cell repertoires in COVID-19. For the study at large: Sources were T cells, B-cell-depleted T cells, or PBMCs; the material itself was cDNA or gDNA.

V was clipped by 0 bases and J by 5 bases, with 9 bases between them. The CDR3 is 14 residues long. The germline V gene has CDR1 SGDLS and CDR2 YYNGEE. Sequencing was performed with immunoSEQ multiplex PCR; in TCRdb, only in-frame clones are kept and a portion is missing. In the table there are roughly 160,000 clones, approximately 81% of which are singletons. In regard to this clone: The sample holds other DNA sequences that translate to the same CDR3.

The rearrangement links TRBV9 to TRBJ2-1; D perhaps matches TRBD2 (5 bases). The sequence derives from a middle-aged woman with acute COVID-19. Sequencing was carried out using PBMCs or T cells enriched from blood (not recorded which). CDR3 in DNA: TGTGCCAGCAGCGTAGGACTATCCGACAATGAGCAGTTCTTC. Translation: CASSVGLSDNEQFF.